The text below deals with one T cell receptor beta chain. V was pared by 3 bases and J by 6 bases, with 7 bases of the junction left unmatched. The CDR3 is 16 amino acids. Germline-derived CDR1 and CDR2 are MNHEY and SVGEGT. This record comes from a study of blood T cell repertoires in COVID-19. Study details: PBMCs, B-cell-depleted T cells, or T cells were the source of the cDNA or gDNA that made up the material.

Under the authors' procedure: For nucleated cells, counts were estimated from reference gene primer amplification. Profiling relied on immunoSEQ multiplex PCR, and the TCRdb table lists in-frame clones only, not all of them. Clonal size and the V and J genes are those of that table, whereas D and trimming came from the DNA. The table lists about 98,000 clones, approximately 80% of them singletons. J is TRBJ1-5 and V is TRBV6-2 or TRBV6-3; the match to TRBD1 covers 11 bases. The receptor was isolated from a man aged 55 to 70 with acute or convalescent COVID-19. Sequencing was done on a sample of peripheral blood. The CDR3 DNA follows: TGTGCCAGCAGTTATTTGGGACAGGGGGTTATTCAGCCCCAGCATTTT. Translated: CASSYLGQGVIQPQHF.